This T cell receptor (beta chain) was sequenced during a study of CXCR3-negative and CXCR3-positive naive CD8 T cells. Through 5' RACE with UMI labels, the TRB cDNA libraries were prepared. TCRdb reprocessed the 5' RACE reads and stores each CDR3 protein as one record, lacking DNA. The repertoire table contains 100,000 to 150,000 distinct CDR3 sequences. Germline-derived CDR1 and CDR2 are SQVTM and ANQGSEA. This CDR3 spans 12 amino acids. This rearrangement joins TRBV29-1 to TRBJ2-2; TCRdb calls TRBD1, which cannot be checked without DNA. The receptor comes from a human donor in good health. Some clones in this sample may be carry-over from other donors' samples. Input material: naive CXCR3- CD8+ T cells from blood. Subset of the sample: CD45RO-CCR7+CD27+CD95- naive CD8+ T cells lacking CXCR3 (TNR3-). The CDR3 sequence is CSVKGAHGELFF.